The clone carrying this T cell receptor (beta chain) was observed once. This specimen belongs to a study of blood T cell repertoires in COVID-19. Study overall: PBMCs, B-cell-depleted T cells, or T cells provided the cDNA or gDNA that made up the material.

CDR1 is LNHDA, CDR2 SQIVND, per germline (reference sequence). This CDR3 spans 18 amino acids. V lost 6 bases, J lost 7 bases, and 20 bases stayed unmatched. In the original analysis: By means of reference gene primer amplification, nucleated cell counts were estimated. Clones were sequenced by immunoSEQ multiplex PCR, and TCRdb holds only the in-frame ones, with some missing. V and J calls plus clone size are reproduced from that table; the DNA served to infer D and trimming. The data contain about 110,000 clones, 75% to 80% of them seen just once; the ten biggest clones take up more than 15%. This clonotype originated in a woman over 75 with active or convalescent COVID-19. The material sequenced was peripheral blood. The gene calls are TRBV19 and TRBJ2-1, with 8 bases that match TRBD1. In DNA, the CDR3 is TGTGCCAGTAGAGGGTCCTACGGACAGGGCCGGGCGGGAAATGAGCAGTTCTTC. Translation: CASRGSYGQGRAGNEQFF.